The entry that follows covers one T cell receptor beta chain sequence. The antigen is not known. This specimen belongs to a study of T cells after yellow fever vaccination. Study findings and constraints: FACS-sorted repertoires could harbor abundant contaminating bulk-population clonotypes.

5'RACE template switching produced TCR cDNA carrying a universal primer site and UMIs. TCRdb ran MiXCR on the 5' RACE reads and lists one entry per CDR3 protein. The repertoire consists of a few hundred thousand distinct CDR3 sequences, with under 25% occurring once and the leading ten covering 13% to 15%. With 4 bases removed from V and 6 bases from J, the gap between germline ends came to 20 bases. The CDR3 spans 15 residues. CDR1 is SGHNT, CDR2 YYREEE, per germline (reference sequence). The receptor's source is a man aged 25 to 45 who received the YFV17D yellow fever vaccine. This chain uses TRBV5-4 with TRBJ2-7; possibly TRBD2 for D (6 bases). Sequences were derived from PBMCs, sampled 15 days after the yellow fever booster vaccination. CDR3 amino acids: CASSLGGGKNGEQYF. DNA of the CDR3: TGTGCCAGCAGCCTGGGGGGAGGAAAGAACGGCGAGCAGTACTTC.